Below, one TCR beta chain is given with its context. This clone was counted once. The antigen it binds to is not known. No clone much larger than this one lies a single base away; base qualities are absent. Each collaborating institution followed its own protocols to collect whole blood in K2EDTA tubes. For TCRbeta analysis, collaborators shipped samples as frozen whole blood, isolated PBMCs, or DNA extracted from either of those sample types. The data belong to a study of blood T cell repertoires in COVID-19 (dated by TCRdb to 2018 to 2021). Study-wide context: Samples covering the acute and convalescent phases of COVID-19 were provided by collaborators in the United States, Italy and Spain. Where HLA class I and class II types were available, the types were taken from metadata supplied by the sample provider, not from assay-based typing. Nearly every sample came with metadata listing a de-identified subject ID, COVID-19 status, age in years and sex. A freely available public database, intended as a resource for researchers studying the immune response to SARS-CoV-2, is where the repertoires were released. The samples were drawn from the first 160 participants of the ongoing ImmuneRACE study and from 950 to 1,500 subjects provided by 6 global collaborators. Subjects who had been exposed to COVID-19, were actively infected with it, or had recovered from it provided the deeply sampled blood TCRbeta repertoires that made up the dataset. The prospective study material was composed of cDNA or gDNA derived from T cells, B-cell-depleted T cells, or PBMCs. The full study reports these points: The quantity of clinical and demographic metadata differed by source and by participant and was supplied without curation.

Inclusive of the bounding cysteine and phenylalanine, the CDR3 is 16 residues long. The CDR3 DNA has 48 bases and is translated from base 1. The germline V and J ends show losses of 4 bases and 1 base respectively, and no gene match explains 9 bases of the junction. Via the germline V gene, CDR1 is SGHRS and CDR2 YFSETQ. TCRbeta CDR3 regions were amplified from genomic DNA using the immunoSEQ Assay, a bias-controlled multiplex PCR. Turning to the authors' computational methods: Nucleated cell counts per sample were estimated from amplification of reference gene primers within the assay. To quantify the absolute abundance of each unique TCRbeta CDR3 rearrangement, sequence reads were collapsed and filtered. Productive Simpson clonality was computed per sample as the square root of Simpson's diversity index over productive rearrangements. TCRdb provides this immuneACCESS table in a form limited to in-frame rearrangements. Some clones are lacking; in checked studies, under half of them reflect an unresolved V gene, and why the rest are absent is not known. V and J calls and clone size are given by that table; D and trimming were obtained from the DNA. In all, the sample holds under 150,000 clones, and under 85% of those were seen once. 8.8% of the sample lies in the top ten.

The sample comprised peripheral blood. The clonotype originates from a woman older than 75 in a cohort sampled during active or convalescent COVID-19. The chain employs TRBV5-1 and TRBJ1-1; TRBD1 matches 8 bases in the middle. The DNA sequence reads TGCGCCAGCAGCCCCAGACAGGGGACAACGAACACTGAAGCTTTCTTT. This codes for CASSPRQGTTNTEAFF. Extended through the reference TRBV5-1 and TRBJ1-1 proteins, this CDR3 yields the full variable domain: KAGVTQTPRYLIKTRGQQVTLSCSPISGHRSVSWYQQTPGQGLQFLFEYFSETQRNKGNFPGRFSGRQFSNSRSEMNVSTLELGDSALYLCASSPRQGTTNTEAFFGQGTRLTVV.